These 6 T cell receptor beta chains originate from one sample sequenced in a study of cytotoxic CD8 clonotypes in ibrutinib-treated CLL. Produced via immunoSEQ multiplex PCR; TCRdb's table is partial and in-frame only. The sample carries fewer than 35,000 clones, roughly 85% recorded once. The sequencing here drew on PBMCs, taken after 24 months of ibrutinib treatment. The receptors were sampled from a human donor with chronic lymphocytic leukemia.

This rearrangement joins TRBV5-6 to TRBJ1-2; a weak D match, TRBD1 (5 bases). With 0 bases removed from V and 4 bases from J, the gap between germline ends came to 13 bases. The CDR3 covers 15 residues. The germline CDR1 and CDR2 sequences are SGHDT and YYEEEE. The CDR3 region is CASSLVPPGPYGYTF. The CDR3 region has the DNA TGTGCCAGCAGCTTGGTACCTCCGGGACCCTATGGCTACACCTTC.

The J gene is TRBJ2-3, the V gene TRBV29-1, with 15 bases aligning to TRBD2. The CDR3 has 16 residues. Germline trimming cut 6 bases from V and 6 bases from J; bases unmatched to any gene: 10. Germline loops: CDR1 SQVTM, CDR2 ANQGSEA. CDR3 nucleotide sequence: TGCAGCGTACCATTTGGACTAGCGGGGGGGATGGATACGCAGTATTTT. Translated: CSVPFGLAGGMDTQYF.

The rearrangement links TRBV4-1 to TRBJ1-1, with D unclear. CDR3 length equals 16 residues. Germline CDR1 reads MGHRA; CDR2 reads YSYEKL. V lost 0 bases, J lost 0 bases, and 11 bases lay in between. This CDR3 reads CASSQDRRTMNTEAFF. The CDR3 region has the DNA TGCGCCAGCAGCCAAGATAGAAGGACTATGAACACTGAAGCTTTCTTT.

This chain connects TRBV7-2 to TRBJ2-4, with 12 bases aligning to TRBD2. The V gene end was trimmed by 1 base and the J gene end by 8 bases; junction bases not matched to a gene: 12. CDR3 size: 18 residues. Germline V lookup: CDR1 SGHTA, CDR2 FQGNSA. CDR3 in amino acids: CASSLDHSPSGGADIQYF. CDR3 DNA: TGTGCCAGCAGCTTAGACCATAGCCCTAGCGGGGGGGCAGACATTCAGTACTTC.

DNA of the CDR3: TGCGCCAGCAGTTCCACCACCGGGACAGGGAGATACGAGCAGTACTTC. It encodes CASSSTTGTGRYEQYF. The chain uses TRBV5-1 and TRBJ2-7; 9 bases are shared with TRBD1. The germline V gene has CDR1 SGHRS and CDR2 YFSETQ. Germline trimming cut 5 bases from V and 4 bases from J; bases unmatched to any gene: 13. This CDR3 region has 16 residues.

The chain carries TRBV18 and TRBJ2-1; 9 nucleotides agree with TRBD2. This CDR3 is 15 amino acids long. Germline-derived CDR1 and CDR2 are KGHSH and LQKENI. J lost 6 bases, V lost 2 bases, and 5 bases had no gene match. The CDR3 spells CASSPSVAGANEQFF. In nucleotides, the CDR3 is TGTGCCAGCTCACCATCCGTAGCGGGGGCCAATGAGCAGTTCTTC.